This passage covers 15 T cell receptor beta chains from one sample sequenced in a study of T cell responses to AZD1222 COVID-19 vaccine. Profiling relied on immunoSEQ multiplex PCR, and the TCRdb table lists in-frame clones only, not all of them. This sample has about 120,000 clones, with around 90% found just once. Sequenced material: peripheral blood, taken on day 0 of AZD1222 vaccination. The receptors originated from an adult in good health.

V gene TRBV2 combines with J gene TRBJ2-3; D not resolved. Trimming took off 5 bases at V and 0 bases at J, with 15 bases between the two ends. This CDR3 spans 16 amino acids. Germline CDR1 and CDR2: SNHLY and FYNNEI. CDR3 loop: CASSRLRSDSTDTQYF. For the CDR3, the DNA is TGTGCCAGCAGTCGCTTACGTTCCGATAGCACAGATACGCAGTATTTT.

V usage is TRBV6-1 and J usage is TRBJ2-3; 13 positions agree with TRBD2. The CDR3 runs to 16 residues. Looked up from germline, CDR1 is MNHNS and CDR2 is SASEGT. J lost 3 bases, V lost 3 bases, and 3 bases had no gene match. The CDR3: CASSDRGLAGTDTQYF. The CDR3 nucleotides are TGTGCCAGCAGTGATAGGGGACTAGCGGGAACAGATACGCAGTATTTT.

CDR3 sequence (DNA): TGTGCCAGCAACCGGGTGGGTTCAAATAATCAGCCCCAGCATTTT. Amino acids: CASNRVGSNNQPQHF. The rearrangement joins TRBV6-6 to TRBJ1-5; D gene ambiguous. CDR1 is MNHNY and CDR2 is SVGAGI in the germline V gene (reference sequence). Trimming took 7 bases from V and 4 from J, leaving 17 bases between them. The CDR3 runs to 15 residues.

The CDR3 is CASSPSGRRNTGELFF. CDR3 DNA sequence: TGTGCCAGCTCTCCAAGCGGGAGACGGAACACCGGGGAGCTGTTTTTT. The chain employs TRBV18 and TRBJ2-2, with 8 bases lining up with TRBD2. CDR1 and CDR2 (germline): KGHSH, LQKENI. V trimming: 6 bases; J trimming: 1 base; junction bases outside the gene matches: 7. There are 16 residues in the CDR3.

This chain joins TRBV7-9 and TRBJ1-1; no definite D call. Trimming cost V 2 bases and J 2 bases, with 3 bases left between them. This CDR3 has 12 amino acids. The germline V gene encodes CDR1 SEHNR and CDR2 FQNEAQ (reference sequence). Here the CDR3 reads CASSLINTEAFF. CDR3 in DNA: TGTGCCAGCAGCTTAATCAACACTGAAGCTTTCTTT. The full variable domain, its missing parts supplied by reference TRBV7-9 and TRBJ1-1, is DTGVSQNPRHKITKRGQNVTFRCDPISEHNRLYWYRQTLGQGPEFLTYFQNEAQLEKSRLLSDRFSAERPKGSFSTLEIQRTEQGDSAMYLCASSLINTEAFFGQGTRLTVV.

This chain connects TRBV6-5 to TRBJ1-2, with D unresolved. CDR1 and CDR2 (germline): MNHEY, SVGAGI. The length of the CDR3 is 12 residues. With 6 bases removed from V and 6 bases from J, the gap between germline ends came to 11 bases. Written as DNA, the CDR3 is TGTGCCAGCAGGATAGACGTGGATGGCTACACCTTC. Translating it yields CASRIDVDGYTF.

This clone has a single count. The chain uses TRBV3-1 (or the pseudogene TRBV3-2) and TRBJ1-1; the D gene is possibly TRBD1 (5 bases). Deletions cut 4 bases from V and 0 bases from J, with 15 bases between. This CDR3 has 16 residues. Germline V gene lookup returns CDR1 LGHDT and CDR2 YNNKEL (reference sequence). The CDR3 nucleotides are TGTGCCAGCAGCCCAGTGGGAGGGGCGGTGAACACTGAAGCTTTCTTT. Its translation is CASSPVGGAVNTEAFF.

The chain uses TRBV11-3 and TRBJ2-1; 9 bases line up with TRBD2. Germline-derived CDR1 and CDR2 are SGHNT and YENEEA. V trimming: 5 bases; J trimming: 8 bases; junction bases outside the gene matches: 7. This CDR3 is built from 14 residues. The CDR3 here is CASSLSGGPDEQFF. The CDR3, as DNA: TGTGCCAGCAGCCTCAGCGGGGGGCCTGATGAGCAGTTCTTC.

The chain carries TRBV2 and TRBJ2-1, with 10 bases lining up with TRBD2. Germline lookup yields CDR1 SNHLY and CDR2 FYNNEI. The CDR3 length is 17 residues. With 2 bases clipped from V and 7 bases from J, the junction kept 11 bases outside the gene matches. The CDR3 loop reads CASSELSLAGGGNEQFF. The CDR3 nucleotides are TGTGCCAGCAGTGAACTCAGTTTAGCGGGGGGTGGAAATGAGCAGTTCTTC.

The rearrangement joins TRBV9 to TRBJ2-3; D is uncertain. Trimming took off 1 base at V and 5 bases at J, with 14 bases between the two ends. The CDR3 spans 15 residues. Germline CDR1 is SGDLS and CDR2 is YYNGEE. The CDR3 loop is CASSVQGSRVDTQYF. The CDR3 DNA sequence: TGTGCCAGCAGCGTACAAGGCAGTAGGGTAGATACGCAGTATTTT. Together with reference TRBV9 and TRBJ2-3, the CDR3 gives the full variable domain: DSGVTQTPKHLITATGQRVTLRCSPRSGDLSVYWYQQSLDQGLQFLIQYYNGEERAKGNILERFSAQQFPDLHSELNLSSLELGDSALYFCASSVQGSRVDTQYFGPGTRLTVL.

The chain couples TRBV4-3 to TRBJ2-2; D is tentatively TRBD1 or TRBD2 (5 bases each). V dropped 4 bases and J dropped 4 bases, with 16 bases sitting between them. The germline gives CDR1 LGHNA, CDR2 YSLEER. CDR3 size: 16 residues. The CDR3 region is CASSLVSAGTTGELFF. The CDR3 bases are TGCGCCAGCAGCCTAGTATCAGCCGGGACCACCGGGGAGCTGTTTTTT.

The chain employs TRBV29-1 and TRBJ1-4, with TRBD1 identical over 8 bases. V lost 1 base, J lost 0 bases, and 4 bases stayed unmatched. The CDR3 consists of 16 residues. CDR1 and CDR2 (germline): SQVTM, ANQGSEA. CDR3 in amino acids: CSVEAPTGATNEKLFF. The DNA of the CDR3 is TGCAGCGTTGAAGCCCCGACAGGGGCAACTAATGAAAAACTGTTTTTT.

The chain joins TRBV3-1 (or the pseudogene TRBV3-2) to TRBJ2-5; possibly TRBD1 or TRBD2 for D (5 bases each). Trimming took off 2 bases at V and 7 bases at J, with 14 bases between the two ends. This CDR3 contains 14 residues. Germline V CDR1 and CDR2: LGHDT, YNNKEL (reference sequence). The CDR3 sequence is CASSQRWQRGTQYF. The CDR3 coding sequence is TGTGCCAGCAGCCAAAGGTGGCAGAGGGGGACCCAGTACTTC.

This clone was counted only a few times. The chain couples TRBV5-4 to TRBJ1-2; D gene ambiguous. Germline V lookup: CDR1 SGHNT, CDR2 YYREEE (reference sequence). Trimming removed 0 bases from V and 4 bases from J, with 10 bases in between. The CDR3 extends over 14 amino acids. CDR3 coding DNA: TGTGCCAGCAGCTTGGTTGGGGATTTCTATGGCTACACCTTC. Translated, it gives CASSLVGDFYGYTF.

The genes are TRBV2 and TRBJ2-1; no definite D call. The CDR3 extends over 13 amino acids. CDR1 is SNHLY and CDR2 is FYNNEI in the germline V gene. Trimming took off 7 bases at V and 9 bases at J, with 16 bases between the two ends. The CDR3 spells CASTAGRSGEQFF. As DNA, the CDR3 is TGTGCCAGCACGGCAGGCCGGTCGGGTGAGCAGTTCTTC.